The clone carrying this TCR beta chain was counted a single time. CDR3 length: 16 residues. The V and J ends lost 9 bases and 2 bases, in that order; junction bases with no gene match: 9. Germline CDR1 MDHEN, CDR2 SYDVKM. This sample is drawn from a study of T cell responses to AZD1222 COVID-19 vaccine. Libraries were prepared by immunoSEQ multiplex PCR; TCRdb keeps only in-frame clonotypes and omits some of them. The repertoire consists of around 100,000 clones, with about 80% occurring once and the leading ten covering around 9.9%. The sample here was peripheral blood, taken on day 0 of AZD1222 vaccination. The V call is TRBV28, the J call TRBJ2-3; 12 positions agree with TRBD2. The receptor's source is an adult in good health. The CDR3 DNA reads as TGTGCCAGTGGGACTAGCGGGCACCCATTCACAGATACGCAGTATTTT. Its protein product is CASGTSGHPFTDTQYF.